This T cell receptor (beta chain) was profiled in a study of siplizumab effects on memory and regulatory T cells. V lost 5 bases, J lost 4 bases, and 17 bases lay in between. The CDR3 consists of 15 residues. CDR1 is SNHLY and CDR2 is FYNNEI in the germline V gene. TCRdb keeps only in-frame clones here, not all; method: immunoSEQ multiplex PCR. The data contain some 100,000 clones, about 94% of them singletons. This clone was picked up one time. Sequencing input: non-Treg CD4+ T cells sorted from blood. This chain connects TRBV2 to TRBJ2-5; TRBD2 might be the D (6 bases). The clonotype originates from a human donor in good health. CDR3 in amino acids: CASSPLTGELETQYF. Here the CDR3 DNA reads TGTGCCAGCAGTCCTTTAACGGGAGAGCTAGAGACCCAGTACTTC.